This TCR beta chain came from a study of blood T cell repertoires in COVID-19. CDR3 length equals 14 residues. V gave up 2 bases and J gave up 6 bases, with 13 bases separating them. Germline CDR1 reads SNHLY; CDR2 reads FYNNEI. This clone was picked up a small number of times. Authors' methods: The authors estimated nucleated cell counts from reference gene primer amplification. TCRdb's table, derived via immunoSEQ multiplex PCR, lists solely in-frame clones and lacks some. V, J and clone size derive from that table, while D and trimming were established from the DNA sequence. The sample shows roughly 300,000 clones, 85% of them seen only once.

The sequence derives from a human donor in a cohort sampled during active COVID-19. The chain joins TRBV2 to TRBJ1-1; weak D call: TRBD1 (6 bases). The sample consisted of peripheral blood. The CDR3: CASSERGTTAEAFF. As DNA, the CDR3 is TGTGCCAGCAGTGAAAGGGGGACCACGGCTGAAGCTTTCTTT.